These 15 T cell receptor beta chains originate from one sample sequenced in a study of cytomegalovirus exposure and HLA in healthy donors. Vbeta (60) and Jbeta (13) primers were used in the PCR. Some clones are missing from TCRdb's copy, which holds only in-frame ones; the method was immunoSEQ multiplex PCR. The data contain approximately 190,000 clones, approximately 80% of them singletons. The specimen sequenced was PBMCs. These receptors originate from a woman aged 25 to 39 in good health and CMV-seronegative.

The chain combines TRBV10-3 with TRBJ1-4, with TRBD1 identical over 9 bases. Trimming took 6 bases from V and 7 from J; bases not matched to a gene: 6. Germline CDR1 and CDR2: ENHRY and SYGVKD. CDR3 length equals 14 residues. The CDR3 is CAISRQGDVEKLFF. In DNA, the CDR3 is TGTGCCATCAGCAGACAGGGGGATGTTGAAAAACTGTTTTTT.

The CDR3 nucleotides read TGTGCCAGCAGTTACTCGGTCGGGGTCCACGAGCAGTACTTC. Amino acid sequence: CASSYSVGVHEQYF. The J gene is TRBJ2-7, the V gene TRBV6-5; weak D call: TRBD2 (5 bases). Germline assignment: CDR1 MNHEY and CDR2 SVGAGI. The CDR3 has 14 residues. Trimming took off 0 bases at V and 5 bases at J, with 11 bases between the two ends.

The chain couples TRBV19 to TRBJ1-1, with TRBD1 matching 9 bases. The germline gives CDR1 LNHDA, CDR2 SQIVND (reference sequence). V trimming: 4 bases; J trimming: 2 bases; junction bases outside the gene matches: 14. The CDR3 is made up of 18 amino acids. The CDR3: CASSTLSLLQGANTEAFF. DNA for the CDR3: TGTGCCAGTAGTACCTTATCTCTATTACAGGGGGCTAACACTGAAGCTTTCTTT.

The rearrangement links TRBV7-2 to TRBJ2-5, with 7 bases lining up with TRBD2. J lost 2 bases, V lost 6 bases, and 18 bases had no gene match. This CDR3 is built from 18 residues. CDR1 is SGHTA and CDR2 is FQGNSA in the germline V gene. For the CDR3, the DNA is TGTGCCAGCAGATCCCGTCCGAAGGCTAGCGGATATCAAGAGACCCAGTACTTC. Protein product: CASRSRPKASGYQETQYF.

The rearrangement links TRBV5-6 to TRBJ2-7; D ambiguous. V was cut by 1 base and J by 0 bases, with 8 bases left in between. Germline assignment: CDR1 SGHDT and CDR2 YYEEEE. The CDR3 is 14 amino acids. The CDR3 bases are TGTGCCAGCAGCTTGCGGTGGAGCTCCTACGAGCAGTACTTC. Encoded protein: CASSLRWSSYEQYF.

CDR3 nucleotide sequence: TGTGCCACCCGCCCCGAGTCAGGTCGTACCGGGGAGCTGTTTTTT. This encodes CATRPESGRTGELFF. This chain links TRBV7-8 with TRBJ2-2; D gene uncertain. Germline CDR1 is SGHVS and CDR2 is FQNEAQ. Trimming took off 10 bases at V and 5 bases at J, with 20 bases between the two ends. This CDR3 is built from 15 residues.

The chain recombines TRBV2 with TRBJ1-2; no reliable D call. Trimming removed 2 bases from V and 2 bases from J, with 9 bases in between. The germline V gene encodes CDR1 SNHLY and CDR2 FYNNEI. CDR3 length: 14 residues. CDR3 in amino acids: CASSESPANYGYTF. CDR3 nucleotide sequence: TGTGCCAGCAGTGAATCTCCCGCGAACTATGGCTACACCTTC.

This clone has a handful of counts. The V gene is TRBV18, the J gene TRBJ2-2, with TRBD2 matching over 13 bases. J lost 4 bases, V lost 6 bases, and 8 bases had no gene match. The CDR3 covers 17 residues. CDR1 is KGHSH, CDR2 LQKENI, per germline. The CDR3: CASSPLTSGRATGELFF. The CDR3 nucleotides are TGTGCCAGCTCGCCCTTAACTAGCGGGAGGGCCACCGGGGAGCTGTTTTTT.

This clone was seen a handful of times. The V call is TRBV6-5, the J call TRBJ2-5; tentatively, D is TRBD2 (5 bases). The J call may be wrong; the DNA end is better matched by TRBJ2-7. The CDR3 has 14 residues. CDR1 and CDR2 from the germline V gene are MNHEY and SVGAGI. The chain's CDR3 is CASSRQGSRREQYF. As DNA, the CDR3 is TGTGCCAGCAGCCGGCAAGGGAGTCGTCGCGAGCAGTACTTC.

Comments on this clone: The same CDR3 can be traced to other DNA sequences in this sample. This sequence joins TRBV6-5 and TRBJ1-2, with TRBD1 matching 7 bases. V gave up 0 bases and J gave up 6 bases; unmatched junction bases: 1. This CDR3 region has 13 residues. Germline CDR1 and CDR2: MNHEY and SVGAGI. CDR3 sequence: CASSYSGGDGYTF. The CDR3 coding sequence is TGTGCCAGCAGTTACTCAGGGGGCGATGGCTACACCTTC.

This clone was seen just once. The chain employs TRBV13 and TRBJ2-7, with a possible D match to TRBD1 (6 bases). Per the germline V gene, CDR1 is PRHDT and CDR2 is FYEKMQ (reference sequence). Trimming removed 1 base from V and 3 bases from J, with 13 bases in between. The CDR3 runs to 15 residues. In DNA, the CDR3 is TGTGCCAGCAGCTTAGATCCAGGGACAAGCTACGAGCAGTACTTC. Its translation: CASSLDPGTSYEQYF.

This clone is a singleton in its sample. The rearrangement links TRBV21-1 to TRBJ2-3; no DNA check was done on the table's D call, TRBD2. TRBV21-1 is labeled a pseudogene. The length of the CDR3 is 15 residues. The CDR3: CASSKEFGRPDTQYF. CDR3 coding DNA: TGTGCCAGCAGCAAAGAGTTCGGGAGACCAGATACGCAGTATTTT.

V and J are TRBV6-1 and TRBJ2-5, with 10 nucleotides matching TRBD2. The CDR3 runs 15 residues. Germline V gives CDR1 MNHNS, CDR2 SASEGT. V was pared by 4 bases and J by 5 bases, with 7 bases of the junction left unmatched. The CDR3 spells CASSGTSGDVETQYF. Here the CDR3 DNA reads TGTGCCAGCAGTGGTACTAGCGGGGACGTGGAGACCCAGTACTTC.

This chain uses TRBV6-5 with TRBJ1-6, with 9 positions matching TRBD1. The length of the CDR3 is 14 residues. The V gene's germline CDR1 is MNHEY and CDR2 SVGAGI. V shed 6 bases, J shed 10 bases, and the junction held 7 bases outside the gene matches. For the CDR3, the DNA is TGTGCCAGCAGCGTGGGACAGGGCAACTCACCCCTCCACTTT. Residues: CASSVGQGNSPLHF.

The chain employs TRBV28 and TRBJ1-2; D is undetermined. This CDR3 region has 14 residues. V was shortened by 5 bases and J by 8 bases, with 18 bases between the two germline ends. CDR1 MDHEN and CDR2 SYDVKM come from the germline V gene. In nucleotides, the CDR3 is TGTGCCAGCAGTGCGGACCTAACTAGGCAGGGCTACACCTTC. Its protein product is CASSADLTRQGYTF.